A selection of T cell receptor beta chains follows, all from one sample in a study of blood T cell repertoires in COVID-19. The repertoire was sequenced with immunoSEQ multiplex PCR; TCRdb's copy has only in-frame clones and lacks some. The data contain 55,000 to 65,000 clones, roughly 90% of them singletons. Sequenced: peripheral blood. These receptors were taken from an elderly woman with active COVID-19. The CDR3 runs from the conserved cysteine through the conserved F or W. A D gene is named only where the DNA matches it firmly. For some rows the clone size is stated as once, few or many, or as a class when expanded; others skip it.

V	size	J	D	DNA	CDR3
TRBV7-2	NA	TRBJ2-1	TRBD1	TGTGCCAGCAGCTTAGTTTATAGTGTTGGACAGGGGTACAATGAGCAGTTCTTC	CASSLVYSVGQGYNEQFF
TRBV11-3	NA	TRBJ2-3	TRBD2	TGTGCCAGCAGCTTGGCAACTAGCGGGGGGGCCACAGATACGCAGTATTTT	CASSLATSGGATDTQYF
TRBV7-2	NA	TRBJ2-2	NA	TGTGCCAGCAGCTTAGTGCCAGGCTGGACCGGGGAGCTGTTTTTT	CASSLVPGWTGELFF
TRBV27	NA	TRBJ2-2	NA	TGTGCCAGCGCCCGACTAGGGAACACCGGGGAGCTGTTTTTT	CASARLGNTGELFF
TRBV5-1	once	TRBJ2-5	TRBD2	TGCGCCAGCAGCTCGACTAGCGGGGGTGCGGAGACCCAGTACTTC	CASSSTSGGAETQYF
TRBV27	once	TRBJ2-1	NA	TGTGCCAGCAGTTTGGAGGGAAGGGGCGGGAAAAGGGAGTACAATGAGCAGTTCTTC	CASSLEGRGGKREYNEQFF
TRBV14	NA	TRBJ1-4	TRBD1	TGTGCCAGCAGCCATAAGACAGGGATGGTGACTAATGAAAAACTGTTTTTT	CASSHKTGMVTNEKLFF
TRBV19	NA	TRBJ2-7	NA	TGTGCCAGTAGCCCCCTGGGGGCTAGTGGAGGCTACGAGCAGTACTTC	CASSPLGASGGYEQYF
TRBV20-1	NA	TRBJ2-1	TRBD2	TGCAGTGCTAGTGTCGGGACTAGCGGGGGGGGCTCCTACAATGAGCAGTTCTTC	CSASVGTSGGGSYNEQFF
TRBV28	NA	TRBJ2-1	TRBD2	TGTGCCAGCAGCCTGGGACTAGCGGGGTTATCTGAGCAGTTCTTC	CASSLGLAGLSEQFF
TRBV6-6	NA	TRBJ2-7	TRBD2	TGTGCCAGTCGGCTAGCGGACTCCTACGAGCAGTACTTC	CASRLADSYEQYF
TRBV27	NA	TRBJ2-3	TRBD2	TGTGCCAGCAGTGTCGCGGGAGGACACGCCAATACGCAGTATTTT	CASSVAGGHANTQYF
TRBV3-1/TRBV3-2	NA	TRBJ1-2	TRBD1	TGTGCCAGCAGCCAAGTCCCAGGGGGAGGCTACACCTTC	CASSQVPGGGYTF
TRBV19	NA	TRBJ2-6	NA	TGTGCCAGTAGTATAGAAGCGGCTAGCTCTGGGGCCAACGTCCTGACTTTC	CASSIEAASSGANVLTF
TRBV12-3/TRBV12-4	NA	TRBJ2-2	NA	TGTGCCAGCACCACCGGGATAAGGGAGCTGTTTTTT	CASTTGIRELFF
TRBV7-8	once	TRBJ1-4	TRBD1	TGTGTCAGCGGGGGACAGCAAGTCTTTAATGAAAAACTGTTTTTT	CVSGGQQVFNEKLFF
TRBV19	NA	TRBJ1-1	TRBD1	TGTGCCAGTAGTCTGGGACAGGCGAACACTGAAGCTTTCTTT	CASSLGQANTEAFF
TRBV19	NA	TRBJ1-2	TRBD1	TGTGCCAGTAGTGCCCCGGACAGGGGCTCTTTCCTTGGCTACACCTTC	CASSAPDRGSFLGYTF
TRBV30	NA	TRBJ2-7	TRBD1	TGTGCCTGGAATAGACAGGGGGACTGGCGCGAGCAGTACTTC	CAWNRQGDWREQYF
TRBV27	NA	TRBJ1-2	NA	TGTGCCAGCAGTTCAGCGGTTGGATATGGCTACACCTTC	CASSSAVGYGYTF
TRBV4-2	NA	TRBJ2-1	TRBD1	TGTGCCAGCAGCCAAGCCGCAGGGACAGAGTACAATGAGCAGTTCTTC	CASSQAAGTEYNEQFF
TRBV19	NA	TRBJ2-2	NA	TGTGCCAGTAGTATTAACCCGGCCGGGGAGCTGTTTTTT	CASSINPAGELFF
TRBV18	NA	TRBJ2-3	TRBD2	TGTGCCAGCTCCCGACCGGGACTAGCGTCCGCAGATACGCAGTATTTT	CASSRPGLASADTQYF
TRBV30	NA	TRBJ2-7	TRBD2	TGTGCCTGGAGTGCTGGACTAGAATACTACGAGCAGTACTTC	CAWSAGLEYYEQYF
TRBV29-1	NA	TRBJ2-1	NA	TGCAGCGTTGATGGGGGGTCCAATGAGCAGTTCTTC	CSVDGGSNEQFF
TRBV9	NA	TRBJ2-1	TRBD1	TGTGCCAGCAGCCCAGGGGGACAGGGTAGCCACAATGAGCAGTTCTTC	CASSPGGQGSHNEQFF
TRBV24-1	NA	TRBJ2-1	TRBD2	TGTGCCACCAGTGATCCACCTAGCGGGAGCTCCTACAATGAGCAGTTCTTC	CATSDPPSGSSYNEQFF
TRBV28	NA	TRBJ2-1	TRBD2	TGTGCCAGCAACTCTCGGCTAGCGGGAGTACACAATGAGCAGTTCTTC	CASNSRLAGVHNEQFF
TRBV5-4	once	TRBJ1-2	NA	TGTGCCAGCAGTTCGGACGGGGGAAGGGGAACTAACTATGGCTACACCTTC	CASSSDGGRGTNYGYTF
TRBV27	few	TRBJ1-5	TRBD1	TGTGCCAGCAGCTCGCAGGGGGTGAGTCAGCCCCAGCATTTT	CASSSQGVSQPQHF
TRBV5-1	NA	TRBJ2-3	NA	TGCGCCAGCAGCTTGCAGGGAACTAGCACAGATACGCAGTATTTT	CASSLQGTSTDTQYF
TRBV28	NA	TRBJ1-2	NA	TGTGCCAGCAGTCCCTCCCCCGGGAACTATGGCTACACCTTC	CASSPSPGNYGYTF
TRBV21-1	NA	TRBJ2-3	NA	TGTGCCAGCAGCAAAGCGCGAAAAACTAGCCACACAGATACGCAGTATTTT	CASSKARKTSHTDTQYF
TRBV29-1	NA	TRBJ1-1	NA	TGCAGCGGGTCCAGCGCAAACACTGAAGCTTTCTTT	CSGSSANTEAFF
TRBV13	NA	TRBJ2-5	TRBD2	TGTGCCAGCAGCTCCGCCCCAGCGGGGGAGACCCAGTACTTC	CASSSAPAGETQYF
TRBV5-8	NA	TRBJ1-2	TRBD1	TGTGCCAGCAGCTTTGGGACAGCCTTCTATGGCTACACCTTC	CASSFGTAFYGYTF
TRBV3-1/TRBV3-2	NA	TRBJ1-1	NA	TGTGCCAGCAGCCCGCCGGGGGAGGGCACTGAAGCTTTCTTT	CASSPPGEGTEAFF
TRBV7-2	NA	TRBJ2-3	TRBD2	TGTGCCAGCAGCTTAGGGGGTAGCGGGATTGGCACAGATACGCAGTATTTT	CASSLGGSGIGTDTQYF
TRBV27	NA	TRBJ2-3	TRBD1	TGTGCCAGCAGTTCGGGACAGGGACCGGGCACAGATACGCAGTATTTT	CASSSGQGPGTDTQYF
TRBV30	NA	TRBJ2-5	TRBD2	TGTGCCTCGGGGGGGCCGGGAGGGCCGTGGGAGACCCAGTACTTC	CASGGPGGPWETQYF
TRBV9	NA	TRBJ2-2	TRBD1	TGTGCCAGCAGCGGGACAGGGCTCACCGGGGAGCTGTTTTTT	CASSGTGLTGELFF
TRBV5-4	few	TRBJ2-3	TRBD2	TGTGCCAGCAGCTTGGCGGGCGTCGCGGGGGGGAGGGATACGCAGTATTTT	CASSLAGVAGGRDTQYF
TRBV7-9	NA	TRBJ1-2	TRBD1	TGTGCCAGCAGCTCGGACAGGGGATTATCCTATGGCTACACCTTC	CASSSDRGLSYGYTF
TRBV18	NA	TRBJ2-3	TRBD2	TGTGCCAGCTCACCACTGACTAGCAGCACAGATACGCAGTATTTT	CASSPLTSSTDTQYF
TRBV5-4	NA	TRBJ1-6	TRBD1	TGTGCCAGCAGCCGGGGACAGGGTTTGAGTTCACCCCTCCACTTT	CASSRGQGLSSPLHF
TRBV9	NA	TRBJ2-7	NA	TGTGCCAGCAGCGGCGCTCGGTACGAGCAGTACTTC	CASSGARYEQYF
TRBV3-1/TRBV3-2	NA	TRBJ1-6	NA	TGTGCCAGCAGCCAATATGAAAGGGGCAATTCACCCCTCCACTTT	CASSQYERGNSPLHF
TRBV5-6	NA	TRBJ1-5	NA	TGTGCCAGCAGCGAGACAGGACGTAGCAATCAGCCCCAGCATTTT	CASSETGRSNQPQHF